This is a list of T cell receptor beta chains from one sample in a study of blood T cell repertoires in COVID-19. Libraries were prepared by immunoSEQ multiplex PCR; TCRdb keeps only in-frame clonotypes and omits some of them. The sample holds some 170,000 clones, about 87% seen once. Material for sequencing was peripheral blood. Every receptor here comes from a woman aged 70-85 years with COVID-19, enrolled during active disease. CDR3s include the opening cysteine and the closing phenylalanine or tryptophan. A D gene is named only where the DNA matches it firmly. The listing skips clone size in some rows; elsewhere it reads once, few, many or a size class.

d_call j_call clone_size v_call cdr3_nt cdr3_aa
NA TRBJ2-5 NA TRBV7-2 TGTGCCAGCAGCCCCAGGGAGACCCAGTACTTC CASSPRETQYF
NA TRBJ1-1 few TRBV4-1 TGCGCCAGCAGCCAAGAGGACATGAACACTGAAGCTTTCTTT CASSQEDMNTEAFF
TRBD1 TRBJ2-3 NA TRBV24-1 TGTGCCACCAGTGAACAGGGACAGGGCACAGATACGCAGTATTTT CATSEQGQGTDTQYF
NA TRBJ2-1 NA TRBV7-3 TGTGCCAGCAGCTTAAGTATATCGTCAGGGTACAATGAGCAGTTCTTC CASSLSISSGYNEQFF
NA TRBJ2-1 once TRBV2 TGTGCCAGCCAGGGGAGCTCCTACAATGAGCAGTTCTTC CASQGSSYNEQFF
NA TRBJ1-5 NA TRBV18 TGTGCCAGCTCACCATCCTTCGGGGGTGGGAGTCAGCCCCAGCATTTT CASSPSFGGGSQPQHF
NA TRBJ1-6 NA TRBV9 TGTGCCAGCAGCGTAGCCCCCGGGGGAGATTCACCCCTCCACTTT CASSVAPGGDSPLHF
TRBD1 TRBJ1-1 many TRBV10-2 TGCGCCAGCAGTGATGGGCGCAGGGGGAATACTGAAGCTTTCTTT CASSDGRRGNTEAFF
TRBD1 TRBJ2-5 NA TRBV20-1 TGCAGTGCTAGTCCCGGGACAGAAAGGGCCCAGTACTTC CSASPGTERAQYF
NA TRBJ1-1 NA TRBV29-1 TGCAGCGTCGAGGGAGGGAACACTGAAGCTTTCTTT CSVEGGNTEAFF
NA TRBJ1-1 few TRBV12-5 TGTGCTAGTGGTTTGAGAGTTAACACTGAAGCTTTCTTT CASGLRVNTEAFF
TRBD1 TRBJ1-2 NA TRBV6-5 TGTGCCAGCAGTTACCGGGACAGCGATTACTATGGCTACACCTTC CASSYRDSDYYGYTF
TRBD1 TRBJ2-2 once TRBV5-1 TGCGCCAGCAGCTTGGAAGGGGGCGCGGGCACCGGGGAGCTGTTTTTT CASSLEGGAGTGELFF
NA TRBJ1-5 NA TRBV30 TGTGCCTGGAATGGGGCGGGAAATCAGCCCCAGCATTTT CAWNGAGNQPQHF
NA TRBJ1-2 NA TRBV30 TGTGCCCGGGCACCGGGGAACTATGGCTACACCTTC CARAPGNYGYTF
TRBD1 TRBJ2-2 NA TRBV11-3 TGTGCCAGCAGCTCGCAGGGGGCCCGGGAGCTGTTTTTT CASSSQGARELFF
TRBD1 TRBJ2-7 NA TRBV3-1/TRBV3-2 TGTGCCAGCAGCCGATCGACAGGGGGTAGCTCCTACGAGCAGTACTTC CASSRSTGGSSYEQYF
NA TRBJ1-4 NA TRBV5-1 TGCGCCAGCAGCTTGTCCCTTGCAACTAATGAAAAACTGTTTTTT CASSLSLATNEKLFF
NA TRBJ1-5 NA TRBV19 TGTGCCAGTAGTATCTTCTTCGGTAGCAATCAGCCCCAGCATTTT CASSIFFGSNQPQHF
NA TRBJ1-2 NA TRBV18 TGTGCCAGCTCACCTCGGACAGACAACTATGGCTACACCTTC CASSPRTDNYGYTF
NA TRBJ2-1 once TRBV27 TGTGCCAGCAAACCTATAGGACAGTACAATGAGCAGTTCTTC CASKPIGQYNEQFF
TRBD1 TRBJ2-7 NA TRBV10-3 TGTGCCATCCGGGGGGACAGGGGACTCCCTTACGGGTCCTACGAGCAGTACTTC CAIRGDRGLPYGSYEQYF
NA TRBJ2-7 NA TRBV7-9 TGTGCCAGCAGCTTAGCCACAGGATGGCATACCGAGCAGTACTTC CASSLATGWHTEQYF
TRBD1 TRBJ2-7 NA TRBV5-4 TGTGCCAGCAGCCGCCGGGACAGGGCCTACGAGCAGTACTTC CASSRRDRAYEQYF
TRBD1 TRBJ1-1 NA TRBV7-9 TGTGCCAGCAGCCCTCGTGTAACAGGGGAGAGAACTGAAGCTTTCTTT CASSPRVTGERTEAFF
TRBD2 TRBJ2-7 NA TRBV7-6 TGTGCCAGCAGCTTAGCTAGCGGGAGGGCGGGCGAGCAGTACTTC CASSLASGRAGEQYF
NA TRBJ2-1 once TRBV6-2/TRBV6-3 TGTGCCAGCAGTTACTCTAGCGCGCAGTTCTTC CASSYSSAQFF
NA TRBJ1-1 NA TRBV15 TGTGCCACCAGCAGAGACACTCGCTTCACTGAAGCTTTCTTT CATSRDTRFTEAFF
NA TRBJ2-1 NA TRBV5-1 TGCGCCAGCAGCTTGGAAGTACAGGGCGGCGAGCAGTTCTTC CASSLEVQGGEQFF
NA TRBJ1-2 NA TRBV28 TGTGCCAGCAGATTTGATCGGAGGGACGGCTACACCTTC CASRFDRRDGYTF
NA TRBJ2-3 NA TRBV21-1 TGTGCCAGCAGCCCACGACTAGCGGGAGGACTAGATACGCAGTATTTT CASSPRLAGGLDTQYF
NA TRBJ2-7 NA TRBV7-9 TGTGCCAGCAGCTCCACGGGAGACGCGCACGAGCAGTACTTC CASSSTGDAHEQYF
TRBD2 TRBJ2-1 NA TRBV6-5 TGTGCCACCCGCGGGACTAGCTACAATGAGCAGTTCTTC CATRGTSYNEQFF
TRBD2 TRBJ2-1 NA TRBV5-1 TGCGCCAGCACCACGAAAACTAGCGGGAGGGCATATGAGCAGTTCTTC CASTTKTSGRAYEQFF
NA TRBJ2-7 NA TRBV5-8 TGTGCCAGCAGCTTGGCAGGGGCGAGCTCCTACGAGCAGTACTTC CASSLAGASSYEQYF
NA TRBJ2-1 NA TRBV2 TGTGCCAGCGGCTTAGAGGTTTACAATGAGCAGTTCTTC CASGLEVYNEQFF
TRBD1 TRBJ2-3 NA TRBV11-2 TGTGCCAGCAGCTTAGATGCGGGGGACAGGGTGGGAGATACGCAGTATTTT CASSLDAGDRVGDTQYF
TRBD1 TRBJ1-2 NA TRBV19 TGTGCCAGTACCCTGGGACAGGGGAACTATGGCTACACCTTC CASTLGQGNYGYTF
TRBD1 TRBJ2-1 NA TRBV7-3 TGTGCCAGCAGCCGCCGACAGGGGGGAAATGAGCAGTTCTTC CASSRRQGGNEQFF
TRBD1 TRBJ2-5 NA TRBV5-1 TGCGCCAGCAGCCCAGGACAGGGCCGGGAGACCCAGTACTTC CASSPGQGRETQYF
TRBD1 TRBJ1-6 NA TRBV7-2 TGTGCCAGCAGCGGACAGGGAGGGTCACCCCTCCACTTT CASSGQGGSPLHF
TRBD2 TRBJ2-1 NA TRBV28 TGTGCCAGCAGTTTCCCCAAACTAGCGGGAGGGAGTAATGAGCAGTTCTTC CASSFPKLAGGSNEQFF
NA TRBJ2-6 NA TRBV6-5 TGTGCCAGCAGGCCCAGTTACTCTGGGGCCAACGTCCTGACTTTC CASRPSYSGANVLTF
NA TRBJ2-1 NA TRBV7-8 TGTGCCAGCAGCTTAGATGCGGGTTCCTACAATGAGCAGTTCTTC CASSLDAGSYNEQFF
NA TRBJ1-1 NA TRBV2 TGTGCCAGCAGTGTATCAGAAAACACTGAAGCTTTCTTT CASSVSENTEAFF
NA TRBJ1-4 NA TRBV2 TGTGCCAGCAGTGGAGGCAGGGGAAGGGAAAAACTGTTTTTT CASSGGRGREKLFF
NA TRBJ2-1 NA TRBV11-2 TGTGCCAGCAGCATAGATCTGGTGGCTGAGCAGTTCTTC CASSIDLVAEQFF
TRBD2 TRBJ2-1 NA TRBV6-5 TGTGCCAGCAGTTACTCGAAGGGACTAGCCTACAATGAGCAGTTCTTC CASSYSKGLAYNEQFF
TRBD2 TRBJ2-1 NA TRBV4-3 TGCGCCAGCAGCCATTCGACCGGGACTAGCGGGGGAAGCTCCTACAATGAGCAGTTCTTC CASSHSTGTSGGSSYNEQFF
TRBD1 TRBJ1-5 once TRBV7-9 TGTGCCAGCAGCGAGACGGGGACAGGAGGGCCCCAGCATTTT CASSETGTGGPQHF